Listed below are T cell receptor beta chains from one sample, sequenced in a study of blood T cell repertoires in COVID-19. The method was immunoSEQ multiplex PCR; TCRdb's version includes in-frame clones alone and lacks a portion of them. The data hold about 94,000 clones, with roughly 80% observed a single time. The specimen sequenced was peripheral blood. All receptors come from a human donor in a cohort sampled during active COVID-19. Both conserved end residues are part of each CDR3. A D gene is named only where the DNA matches it firmly. Clone size is not always given. Where it is, it says once, few, many or a class for expanded clones.

V	J	size	D	DNA	CDR3
TRBV2	TRBJ2-7	-	-	TGTGCCAGCAGGCCAGATGGCTACGAGCAGTACTTC	CASRPDGYEQYF
TRBV3-1/TRBV3-2	TRBJ2-7	-	TRBD1	TGTGCCAGCAGCCGAGGGACAGTTCCCTACGAGCAGTACTTC	CASSRGTVPYEQYF
TRBV7-8	TRBJ1-6	-	TRBD1	TGTGCCAGCAGCAAACTACAGGGGCCCTCCTATAATTCACCCCTCCACTTT	CASSKLQGPSYNSPLHF
TRBV11-2	TRBJ1-4	-	-	TGTGCCAGCAGCGCTTCCCCGGGAGGGCGCAAGTACGTGTTTTTT	CASSASPGGRKYVFF
TRBV10-2	TRBJ1-1	-	TRBD1	TGCGCCAGCACCAGGGGACAGAGAAACACTGAAGCTTTCTTT	CASTRGQRNTEAFF
TRBV18	TRBJ2-3	-	TRBD2	TGTGCCAGCTCACCACGTCCGACTAGCGGATCGGGAGATACGCAGTATTTT	CASSPRPTSGSGDTQYF
TRBV21-1	TRBJ2-7	-	-	TGTGCCAGCCGTCGGGACTTAGGGCAGTACTTC	CASRRDLGQYF
TRBV18	TRBJ2-3	-	TRBD1	TGTGCCAGCCTACAGGGGGCCACAGATACGCAGTATTTT	CASLQGATDTQYF
TRBV5-5	TRBJ1-2	once	-	TGTGCCAGCAGCTTAGGAGGGAATGCTGACTATGGCTACACCTTC	CASSLGGNADYGYTF
TRBV5-1	TRBJ2-1	-	-	TGCGCCAGCAGCTCCCCCCACCAGGGAATCAATGAGCAGTTCTTC	CASSSPHQGINEQFF
TRBV12-3/TRBV12-4	TRBJ2-7	-	-	TGTGCCAGCAGTTTAGGGGGACAAGAGGACTTC	CASSLGGQEDF
TRBV2	TRBJ2-7	few	TRBD1	TGTGCCAGCAGACAGGGGGCGCTGGGGGCCGAGCAGTACTTC	CASRQGALGAEQYF
TRBV19	TRBJ2-5	-	TRBD2	TGTGCCACTGCACTAGCGGGAGGTCAAGAGACCCAGTACTTC	CATALAGGQETQYF
TRBV28	TRBJ1-4	-	TRBD1	TGTGCCAGCAGTTACAGGGGGCGCGGAGATGAAAAACTGTTTTTT	CASSYRGRGDEKLFF